Below are 19 T cell receptor beta chains sequenced from a single sample in a study of Graves' ophthalmopathy and Graves' hyperthyroidism. Amplifying from RNA transcripts, the study obtained TCR beta CDR3 regions. Second-round multiplex PCR came after a first-round RT-PCR that employed HTBI primers. TCRdb reprocessed the multiplex PCR reads with MiXCR, giving one entry per CDR3 protein. The table records about 740,000 distinct CDR3 sequences, approximately 40% of them present only once. The specimen was peripheral blood. The receptors come from an adult man with Graves' ophthalmopathy.

This chain joins TRBV7-9 and TRBJ1-1; D is unclear. V dropped 5 bases and J dropped 5 bases, with 15 bases sitting between them. Germline V CDR1 and CDR2: SEHNR, FQNEAQ (reference sequence). CDR3 length equals 14 residues. The chain's CDR3 is CASSQGRRWTEAFF. The CDR3, as DNA: TGTGCCAGCAGCCAAGGACGGAGATGGACTGAAGCTTTCTTT.

The V and J genes are TRBV11-2 and TRBJ1-2, with 7 bases fitting TRBD1. Germline-derived CDR1 and CDR2 are SGHAT and FQNNGV. The ends lost 8 bases at V and 8 bases at J; junction bases unmatched: 14. This CDR3 has 14 residues. The CDR3 loop is CASRPNRGQGGYTF. CDR3 nucleotide sequence: TGTGCCAGCCGCCCAAATAGGGGGCAGGGGGGCTACACCTTC.

Ten or more counts support this clonotype. This chain links TRBV29-1 with TRBJ1-2; a weak D match, TRBD1 (5 bases). The CDR3 contains 12 residues. The germline V gene encodes CDR1 SQVTM and CDR2 ANQGSEA. With 6 bases removed from V and 2 bases from J, the gap between germline ends came to 10 bases. The DNA of the CDR3 is TGCAGCGTCGAACACAGGAACTATGGCTACACCTTC. This encodes CSVEHRNYGYTF. The entire variable domain, with the rest obtained from reference TRBV29-1 and TRBJ1-2, is as follows: SAVISQKPSRDICQRGTSLTIQCQVDSQVTMMFWYRQQPGQSLTLIATANQGSEATYESGFVIDKFPISRPNLTFSTLTVSNMSPEDSSIYLCSVEHRNYGYTFGSGTRLTVV.

The V gene is TRBV19, the J gene TRBJ1-5, with D maybe TRBD1 (5 bases). Germline lookup yields CDR1 LNHDA and CDR2 SQIVND (reference sequence). Trimming shortened V by 6 bases and J by 0 bases, and 12 bases separated the two germline ends. CDR3 length: 15 amino acids. Here the CDR3 reads CASRISDNSNQPQHF. CDR3 nucleotide sequence: TGTGCCAGTAGGATATCGGACAATAGCAATCAGCCCCAGCATTTT.

This clonotype was counted many times. CDR3 DNA: TGCAGCGTACAAATAGCGGGAGGGCAGAACGAGCAGTACTTC. Translated, it gives CSVQIAGGQNEQYF. The gene calls are TRBV29-1 and TRBJ2-7; 11 bases map to TRBD2. J gave up 5 bases and V 6 bases, and 9 bases lay outside the gene matches. Germline V CDR1 and CDR2: SQVTM, ANQGSEA. The CDR3 covers 14 residues.

This clonotype was observed a few times. The rearrangement uses TRBV6-5 and TRBJ1-6; D not resolved. The CDR3 is made up of 13 amino acids. Germline-derived CDR1 and CDR2 are MNHEY and SVGAGI. Trimming took off 0 bases at V and 14 bases at J, with 11 bases between the two ends. The chain's CDR3 is CASSYSQDAALHF. The CDR3 bases are TGTGCCAGCAGTTACTCCCAGGACGCGGCCCTCCACTTT.

This clonotype has just a few counts. The chain recombines TRBV4-2 with TRBJ1-6; 8 positions match TRBD1. The CDR3 loop spans 17 amino acids. Germline CDR1 is LGHNA and CDR2 is YNFKEQ. V lost 6 bases and J lost 8; bases outside the gene matches: 15. The CDR3 coding sequence is TGTGCCAGCAGTTACTCCACCGGGGCAGGGGGCCATTCACCCCTCCACTTT. As protein: CASSYSTGAGGHSPLHF.

The rearrangement uses TRBV7-2 and TRBJ2-7; D call uncertain. This CDR3 has 15 amino acids. The germline V gene encodes CDR1 SGHTA and CDR2 FQGNSA. Trimming cost V 5 bases and J 5 bases, with 19 bases left between them. CDR3 DNA sequence: TGTGCCAGCAGCCTTTTGCGCATTATTCACCACGAGCAGTACTTC. Translation: CASSLLRIIHHEQYF. Filled out from reference TRBV7-2 and TRBJ2-7, the complete variable domain reads GAGVSQSPSNKVTEKGKDVELRCDPISGHTALYWYRQSLGQGLEFLIYFQGNSAPDKSGLPSDRFSAERTGGSVSTLTIQRTQQEDSAVYLCASSLLRIIHHEQYFGPGTRLTVT.

The chain links TRBV15 to TRBJ1-2; perhaps TRBD1 as D (5 bases). V lost 0 bases, J lost 8 bases, and 19 bases lay in between. This CDR3 has 16 amino acids. Germline CDR1 is LNHNV and CDR2 is YYDKDF (reference sequence). Written as DNA, the CDR3 is TGTGCCACCAGCAGAGATAAGGGGCTAGACAGTCGAGGCTACACCTTC. It specifies CATSRDKGLDSRGYTF.

This clonotype occurred many times. The rearrangement joins TRBV11-2 to TRBJ2-6, with D unresolved. Between the trimmed V and J ends, which lost 1 base and 4 bases, there was a span of 5 bases. The germline CDR1 and CDR2 sequences are SGHAT and FQNNGV. CDR3 length equals 14 residues. CDR3 in amino acids: CASSLVSGANVLTF. The CDR3 nucleotides read TGTGCCAGCAGCTTAGTATCCGGGGCCAACGTCCTGACTTTC. The full variable domain, in which reference TRBV11-2 and TRBJ2-6 provide the parts outside the CDR3, is EAGVAQSPRYKIIEKRQSVAFWCNPISGHATLYWYQQILGQGPKLLIQFQNNGVVDDSQLPKDRFSAERLKGVDSTLKIQPAKLEDSAVYLCASSLVSGANVLTFGAGSRLTVL.

Details on this clonotype: This may be a read error: a much more frequent sequence differs by one nucleotide. The chain is built from TRBV10-3 and TRBJ2-7, with D hard to call. The V end was cut by 4 bases, the J end by 2 bases, with 15 bases between. Per the germline V gene, CDR1 is ENHRY and CDR2 is SYGVKD. CDR3 size: 15 residues. The CDR3 nucleotides read TGTGCCATCAGTGGGTCCCGCGGCGGACCCTACGAGCAGTACTTC. It yields the protein CAISGSRGGPYEQYF.

This clonotype has just a few counts. This rearrangement joins TRBV20-1 to TRBJ2-7, with 7 nucleotides matching TRBD2. The length of the CDR3 is 13 residues. The germline gives CDR1 DFQATT, CDR2 SNEGSKA (reference sequence). V shed 3 bases, J shed 2 bases, and the junction held 4 bases outside the gene matches. The CDR3 sequence: CSARTSLAYEQYF. The CDR3 DNA sequence: TGCAGTGCTAGGACTAGCCTTGCCTACGAGCAGTACTTC.

The rearrangement uses TRBV6-5 and TRBJ2-7; the D gene is possibly TRBD1 (5 bases). Germline-derived CDR1 and CDR2 are MNHEY and SVGAGI. The ends were cut back, 11 bases at V and 9 bases at J, with 14 bases in the middle. The CDR3 is 10 amino acids. The CDR3: CAAGQGRQYF. The CDR3 DNA sequence: TGTGCCGCCGGGCAGGGTAGGCAGTACTTC.

The chain combines TRBV2 with TRBJ1-6; 8 bases align to TRBD1. The CDR3 runs 19 residues. The V gene end was trimmed by 6 bases and the J gene end by 0 bases; junction bases not matched to a gene: 13. Germline loops: CDR1 SNHLY, CDR2 FYNNEI. The CDR3 nucleotides read TGTGCCAGCAGCCCGGGACAGGATTCTTGGAGCTCCTATAATTCACCCCTCCACTTT. It encodes CASSPGQDSWSSYNSPLHF.

The gene calls are TRBV9 and TRBJ1-2; 7 nucleotides align to TRBD1. The CDR3 spans 17 residues. With V trimmed by 4 bases and J by 2 bases, 14 bases remained unmatched. Germline V gives CDR1 SGDLS, CDR2 YYNGEE. CDR3 loop: CASSRHPRTGRNYGYTF. In nucleotides, the CDR3 is TGTGCCAGCAGCCGGCATCCACGGACAGGCCGAAACTATGGCTACACCTTC. Full variable domain (rest looked up from reference TRBV9 and TRBJ1-2): DSGVTQTPKHLITATGQRVTLRCSPRSGDLSVYWYQQSLDQGLQFLIQYYNGEERAKGNILERFSAQQFPDLHSELNLSSLELGDSALYFCASSRHPRTGRNYGYTFGSGTRLTVV.

This clonotype was detected ten times or more. CDR3 residues: CASSVSGGLTAPYEQYF. Here the CDR3 DNA reads TGTGCCAGCAGCGTTAGTGGGGGGTTGACTGCCCCCTACGAGCAGTACTTC. V and J are TRBV11-3 and TRBJ2-7; TRBD2 is a possible D gene (6 bases). Trimming removed 5 bases at V and 2 bases at J, with 22 bases between. CDR3 length: 17 residues. CDR1 SGHNT and CDR2 YENEEA come from the germline V gene. Full variable domain (outside the CDR3, taken from reference TRBV11-3 and TRBJ2-7): EAGVVQSPRYKIIEKKQPVAFWCNPISGHNTLYWYLQNLGQGPELLIRYENEEAVDDSQLPKDRFSAERLKGVDSTLKIQPAELGDSAVYLCASSVSGGLTAPYEQYFGPGTRLTVT.

This chain uses TRBV9 with TRBJ1-3, with 8 bases that match TRBD1. V lost 2 bases to trimming and J lost 5 bases; unmatched junction nucleotides: 6. The CDR3 totals 15 residues. CDR1 and CDR2 from the germline V gene are SGDLS and YYNGEE. The CDR3 loop is CASSVGTGPRNTIYF. The CDR3 region has the DNA TGTGCCAGCAGCGTGGGGACAGGCCCGAGAAACACCATATATTTT.

Many counts were recorded for this clonotype. The rearrangement joins TRBV15 to TRBJ2-7; D may be TRBD1 or TRBD2 (6 bases each). The V end lost 3 bases, the J end lost 4 bases, and 16 bases lay between the germline ends. Germline V CDR1 and CDR2: LNHNV, YYDKDF (reference sequence). The CDR3 is 15 amino acids. The CDR3 spells CATSSYKTGAYEQYF. The CDR3 region has the DNA TGTGCCACCAGCAGCTACAAGACGGGGGCTTACGAGCAGTACTTC.

In this sample, this clonotype turned up many times. The rearrangement links TRBV10-3 to TRBJ1-1; D remains ambiguous. V lost 6 bases to trimming and J lost 4 bases, with 9 bases between them. Germline V gene lookup returns CDR1 ENHRY and CDR2 SYGVKD. The CDR3 is made up of 12 amino acids. CDR3 region: CAISGSLTEAFF. In DNA form, the CDR3 reads TGTGCCATCAGCGGCAGTCTCACTGAAGCTTTCTTT.